A single sample gave rise to the 24 T cell receptor beta chains below, sequenced in a study of beta chain features in type 1 diabetes. Regarding the study as a whole: When Type 1 diabetes patients were examined, their TCRB CDR3s proved moderately but significantly shorter in all four CD4+ subsets.

The authors reverse transcribed all of the isolated RNA, so sequencing captured expressed TCRB transcripts. The repertoire was sequenced with immunoSEQ multiplex PCR; TCRdb's copy has only in-frame clones and lacks some. Among 250,000 to 350,000 clones listed, roughly an eighth were seen once. These TCRs' antigens remain unknown. Sequencing was carried out using naive CD4+ T cells from blood. Receptor source: a man under 40 with type 1 diabetes.

The chain joins TRBV7-2 to TRBJ1-2; D is possibly TRBD1 (5 bases). The CDR3 is 15 amino acids. Trimming took off 3 bases at V and 6 bases at J, with 17 bases between the two ends. CDR1 SGHTA and CDR2 FQGNSA come from the germline V gene. The CDR3 region has the DNA TGTGCCAGCAGCTTCAGGGTGGAAGGGGCGGATGGCTACACCTTC. Translating it yields CASSFRVEGADGYTF.

The chain employs TRBV11-2 and TRBJ2-7; TRBD2 matches 7 bases. The CDR3 is made up of 16 amino acids. Germline V gives CDR1 SGHAT, CDR2 FQNNGV. The V segment lost 1 base and the J segment 1 base; nucleotides outside the gene matches: 7. The CDR3 DNA is TGTGCCAGCAGCTTAGGAGCGGGGACGGCATCCTACGAGCAGTACTTC. Protein product: CASSLGAGTASYEQYF.

This clone appeared a few times. The chain combines TRBV2 with TRBJ2-2, with unresolved D. The V gene lost 6 bases and the J gene lost 6 bases, with 11 bases spanning the gap. The CDR3 has 13 residues. CDR1 SNHLY and CDR2 FYNNEI come from the germline V gene. The CDR3, as DNA: TGTGCCAGCAGGATTACAGCCGCCGGGGAGCTGTTTTTT. Translation gives CASRITAAGELFF.

The chain carries TRBV19 and TRBJ2-2; D may be TRBD1 (6 bases). CDR3 size: 14 residues. Trimming took off 7 bases at V and 6 bases at J, with 15 bases between the two ends. CDR1 LNHDA and CDR2 SQIVND come from the germline V gene (reference sequence). Written as DNA, the CDR3 is TGTGCCAGTACCCGGGACATCGGTCCCGGGGAGCTGTTTTTT. It yields the protein CASTRDIGPGELFF.

The CDR3 loop reads CASSFQGYIQETQYF. The CDR3 nucleotides are TGTGCCAGCAGTTTTCAGGGGTATATTCAAGAGACCCAGTACTTC. The chain has TRBV28 and TRBJ2-5; possibly TRBD1 for D (6 bases). CDR3 length: 15 amino acids. V was trimmed by 3 bases and J by 2 bases, leaving 13 bases between them. Germline V CDR1 and CDR2: MDHEN, SYDVKM.

This clone was seen more than once but under ten times. The chain joins TRBV18 to TRBJ2-6, with D perhaps TRBD2 (7 bases). Germline V gene sequence: CDR1 KGHSH, CDR2 LQKENI. Trimming left V 5 bases short and J 2 bases short, with 10 bases between. This CDR3 has 15 residues. CDR3 DNA sequence: TGTGCCAGCTCAACGGGGGGCACTGGGGCCAACGTCCTGACTTTC. Residues: CASSTGGTGANVLTF.

This clone was found a few times. The rearrangement joins TRBV30 to TRBJ1-1; D uncertain. This CDR3 spans 11 amino acids. Germline CDR1 is GTSNPN and CDR2 is SVGIG (reference sequence). Trimming pared 4 bases from V and 11 bases from J, leaving 14 bases between. CDR3 in DNA: TGTGCCTGGACCGGCGGATTGAGGGCTTTCTTT. Protein: CAWTGGLRAFF.

This clone was counted between two and nine times. The chain has TRBV28 and TRBJ2-1; D remains unclear. V was shortened by 4 bases and J by 1 base, with 5 bases between the two germline ends. Germline CDR1 MDHEN, CDR2 SYDVKM. The CDR3 runs 13 residues. CDR3 nucleotides: TGTGCCAGCAGTTCGTTTTCCTACAATGAGCAGTTCTTC. It yields the protein CASSSFSYNEQFF.

J is TRBJ2-1 and V is TRBV28, with 10 positions matching TRBD1. This CDR3 has 13 amino acids. Germline assignment: CDR1 MDHEN and CDR2 SYDVKM. CDR3 sequence: CATGTGVYNEQFF. In DNA form, the CDR3 reads TGTGCTACCGGGACAGGGGTCTACAATGAGCAGTTCTTC.

The J gene is TRBJ1-1, the V gene TRBV5-4; 7 nucleotides agree with TRBD1. Trimming took 4 bases from V and 0 from J; bases not matched to a gene: 9. In germline, CDR1 is SGHNT, CDR2 YYREEE (reference sequence). The CDR3 contains 16 residues. The CDR3 is CASSHPGTEMNTEAFF. DNA of the CDR3: TGTGCCAGCAGCCACCCCGGGACAGAGATGAACACTGAAGCTTTCTTT.

This clone was detected only a few times. The chain joins TRBV5-4 to TRBJ2-6; D is ambiguous. CDR1 is SGHNT, CDR2 YYREEE, per germline (reference sequence). Trimming cost V 2 bases and J 1 base, with 7 bases left between them. This CDR3 region has 15 residues. The CDR3 reads CASSFPGSGANVLTF. The CDR3 bases are TGTGCCAGCAGCTTCCCCGGGTCTGGGGCCAACGTCCTGACTTTC. The full variable domain, rest sourced from reference TRBV5-4 and TRBJ2-6, is ETGVTQSPTHLIKTRGQQVTLRCSSQSGHNTVSWYQQALGQGPQFIFQYYREEENGRGNFPPRFSGLQFPNYSSELNVNALELDDSALYLCASSFPGSGANVLTFGAGSRLTVL.

V usage is TRBV5-1 and J usage is TRBJ2-2, with unresolved D. The germline V gene has CDR1 SGHRS and CDR2 YFSETQ. V lost 4 bases, J lost 1 base, and 11 bases lay in between. The CDR3 extends over 15 amino acids. CDR3 bases: TGCGCCAGCAGCCTGGGCGGCGTGAACACCGGGGAGCTGTTTTTT. It codes for CASSLGGVNTGELFF.

This clone was observed a few times. J is TRBJ2-3 and V is TRBV2; D remains unclear. The germline V gene has CDR1 SNHLY and CDR2 FYNNEI. Deletions cut 11 bases from V and 2 bases from J, with 14 bases between. This CDR3 is built from 13 residues. The CDR3 is CASTELITDTQYF. The CDR3 coding sequence is TGTGCCTCAACAGAGCTGATCACAGATACGCAGTATTTT. Variable domain in full (rest from reference TRBV2 and TRBJ2-3): EPEVTQTPSHQVTQMGQEVILRCVPISNHLYFYWYRQILGQKVEFLVSFYNNEISEKSEIFDDQFSVERPDGSNFTLKIRSTKLEDSAMYFCASTELITDTQYFGPGTRLTVL.

The chain recombines TRBV27 with TRBJ2-5; tentative D call: TRBD2 (6 bases). V was trimmed by 5 bases and J by 5 bases, leaving 18 bases between them. CDR1 is MNHEY and CDR2 is SMNVEV in the germline V gene (reference sequence). This CDR3 has 15 residues. The CDR3 nucleotides read TGTGCCAGCAGTCCCCGGGACTTCCTGGGGGAGACCCAGTACTTC. Translation gives CASSPRDFLGETQYF.

The chain has TRBV29-1 and TRBJ2-2; TRBD1 matches at 9 bases. Germline-derived CDR1 and CDR2 are SQVTM and ANQGSEA. The CDR3 loop spans 13 amino acids. The J segment lost 8 bases and the V segment lost 4 bases, leaving 5 bases of the junction unmatched. The CDR3 sequence is CSVGTGVRGELFF. The CDR3 DNA reads TGCAGCGTTGGGACAGGGGTACGAGGGGAGCTGTTTTTT.

Only a few counts were recorded for this clone. The chain carries TRBV27 and TRBJ1-5; no definite D call. The V end lost 0 bases, the J end lost 10 bases, and 13 bases lay between the germline ends. CDR3 length equals 14 residues. CDR1 and CDR2 (germline): MNHEY, SMNVEV (reference sequence). The CDR3 DNA reads as TGTGCCAGCAGTTTATCGCAGTCCGGCGGACCCCAGCATTTT. Protein: CASSLSQSGGPQHF.

This clone was observed a handful of times. The chain carries TRBV9 and TRBJ1-2; D may be TRBD1 (5 bases). Looked up from germline, CDR1 is SGDLS and CDR2 is YYNGEE. The CDR3 is 13 residues long. V gave up 4 bases and J gave up 2 bases, with 9 bases separating them. In DNA form, the CDR3 reads TGTGCCAGCAGCACGCAGGGAAACTATGGCTACACCTTC. It specifies CASSTQGNYGYTF.

This clone was seen more than once but under ten times. The chain is built from TRBV11-2 and TRBJ2-1, with unresolved D. The CDR3 extends over 14 amino acids. V shed 2 bases and J shed 0 bases, with 5 bases lying between them. The germline V gene has CDR1 SGHAT and CDR2 FQNNGV. In DNA form, the CDR3 reads TGTGCCAGCAGCTTACTAAGCTCCTACAATGAGCAGTTCTTC. Its translation is CASSLLSSYNEQFF.

This clone was seen only a few times. CDR3 protein: CASSARDYGYTF. In DNA form, the CDR3 reads TGTGCCAGCAGCGCCCGAGACTATGGCTACACCTTC. The chain couples TRBV7-9 to TRBJ1-2; no definite D call. The CDR3 is 12 amino acids. Trimming left V 5 bases short and J 3 bases short, with 7 bases between. Germline V lookup: CDR1 SEHNR, CDR2 FQNEAQ (reference sequence). Filled out from reference TRBV7-9 and TRBJ1-2, the complete variable domain reads DTGVSQNPRHKITKRGQNVTFRCDPISEHNRLYWYRQTLGQGPEFLTYFQNEAQLEKSRLLSDRFSAERPKGSFSTLEIQRTEQGDSAMYLCASSARDYGYTFGSGTRLTVV.

V gene TRBV29-1 combines with J gene TRBJ2-1, with D tentatively TRBD2 (6 bases). V was shortened by 0 bases and J by 0 bases, with 12 bases between the two germline ends. CDR1 and CDR2 (germline): SQVTM, ANQGSEA. The CDR3 runs to 16 residues. Written as DNA, the CDR3 is TGCAGCGTTGAAGAAGGTAGCGGAAGCTCCTACAATGAGCAGTTCTTC. Amino acid sequence: CSVEEGSGSSYNEQFF.

The rearrangement uses TRBV11-2 and TRBJ1-2; D is unresolved. The CDR3 runs 15 residues. Germline lookup yields CDR1 SGHAT and CDR2 FQNNGV. The V and J ends lost 4 bases and 2 bases respectively, with 14 bases between them. CDR3 sequence: CASSSPYTPNYGYTF. The CDR3 DNA reads TGTGCCAGCAGCTCGCCATACACGCCAAACTATGGCTACACCTTC. Full variable domain (rest looked up from reference TRBV11-2 and TRBJ1-2): EAGVAQSPRYKIIEKRQSVAFWCNPISGHATLYWYQQILGQGPKLLIQFQNNGVVDDSQLPKDRFSAERLKGVDSTLKIQPAKLEDSAVYLCASSSPYTPNYGYTFGSGTRLTVV.

This clone has a single count. The V gene is TRBV4-3, the J gene TRBJ2-2, with D unclear. The V and J ends lost 1 base and 8 bases respectively, with 5 bases between them. Germline V lookup: CDR1 LGHNA, CDR2 YSLEER. The CDR3 consists of 12 residues. The CDR3 here is CASSQVYGELFF. The CDR3 coding sequence is TGCGCCAGCAGCCAAGTGTATGGGGAGCTGTTTTTT.

As to this clone: The same CDR3 is also encoded by other DNA sequences in this sample. This chain connects TRBV20-1 to TRBJ2-7, with D uncertain. The CDR3 sequence is 11 residues long. Germline CDR1 and CDR2: DFQATT and SNEGSKA (reference sequence). V was pared by 3 bases and J by 4 bases, with 7 bases between. CDR3 region: CSASGSYEQYF. CDR3 bases: TGCAGTGCTAGTGGCAGTTACGAGCAGTACTTC.

The chain has TRBV30 and TRBJ2-5; D not certain. Germline V lookup: CDR1 GTSNPN, CDR2 SVGIG (reference sequence). V dropped 8 bases and J dropped 1 base, with 8 bases sitting between them. This CDR3 spans 11 amino acids. This chain's CDR3 is CALGIQETQYF. The CDR3 bases are TGTGCCCTGGGCATCCAAGAGACCCAGTACTTC.